This note documents a single TCR beta chain sequence. Germline and junction disagree at one end, which may indicate a read error. This sample is drawn from a study of blood T cell repertoires in COVID-19. Study-level information: PBMCs, B-cell-depleted T cells, or T cells were the source of the cDNA or gDNA that made up the material.

CDR3 size: 13 residues. The germline V gene has CDR1 LGHDT and CDR2 YNNKEL (reference sequence). Generated by immunoSEQ multiplex PCR, the TCRdb table keeps only in-frame clones and is missing some. The sample shows a few hundred thousand clones, roughly 90% of them seen only once. The source is a man aged 40-50 years with acute or convalescent COVID-19. Material: peripheral blood. The V call is TRBV3-1 (or the pseudogene TRBV3-2), the J call TRBJ2-7; D perhaps matches TRBD2 (6 bases). The CDR3 region has the DNA TGTGCCAGCAGCCAGGGACTTTCGTACGGGCAGTACTTC. Translating gives CASSQGLSYGQYF.